This record covers a single TCR beta chain. Its target is unknown. This record belongs to a study of CD8+ T cells in alopecia areata. The length of the CDR3 is 13 residues. Between the trimmed V and J ends, which lost 0 bases and 7 bases, there was a span of 11 bases. Germline loops: CDR1 SGDLS, CDR2 YYNGEE. Stated treatment: oral pan-JAK inhibitor, 5-10 mg twice daily. Whole-study findings and limits: Persistence of many expanded lesional clones was seen in scalp and blood during tofacitinib.

The sequencing template was cDNA reverse transcribed from extracted RNA. Sequencing was performed with immunoSEQ multiplex PCR; in TCRdb, only in-frame clones are kept and a portion is missing. The table records around 150,000 clones, around 59% of them present only once. This sequence joins TRBV9 and TRBJ2-7, with D possibly being TRBD1 or TRBD2 (5 bases each). Source: CD4+ T cells sorted from blood, taken at week 24, from a patient treated with tofacitinib. The source of this sequence is a human donor with alopecia areata. CDR3 sequence: CASSVEIGGEQYF. CDR3 bases: TGTGCCAGCAGCGTAGAAATTGGGGGAGAGCAGTACTTC.